This record concerns one TCR beta chain sequence. Its target is unknown. This sample is part of a study of regulatory T cells in long-lasting Graves disease. Time point specified: newly diagnosed GD, antithyroid drugs for less than 3 months. TCR sequences were obtained from RNA taken from PBMCs. Overall study findings and caveats: Newly diagnosed disease favored TRBV20-1 and TRBJ2-1 over persistent disease.

CDR3 regions were amplified by Arm-PCR using iRepertoire HTBI primers to build TCR beta libraries. How the authors handled the data: Identification of gene segments yielded more than 60 TRBV and 14 to 15 TRBJ across samples. From the multiplex PCR reads, TCRdb called clonotypes with MiXCR, one entry per CDR3 protein. Clone size and V and J calls follow TCRdb, not the original study. The repertoire holds about 560,000 distinct CDR3 sequences, with about 16% as singletons. V was trimmed by 0 bases and J by 0 bases, leaving 6 bases between them. The CDR3 has 14 amino acids. CDR1 and CDR2 (germline): SGDLS, YYNGEE. This sample also belongs to another study, concerning T cells in Graves' hyperthyroidism and ophthalmopathy. That work adds: Carried out on the TCR CDR3, a first-round RT-PCR used the HTBI primer set.

The chain has TRBV9 and TRBJ1-1, with no clear D. The sequencing here drew on peripheral blood mononuclear cells (PBMCs), taken at new diagnosis, from a patient treated with antithyroid drugs. This TCR derives from a man between 18 and 29 years old with Graves disease. The CDR3 DNA reads as TGTGCCAGCAGCGTAGAATGGGTGAACACTGAAGCTTTCTTT. It is translated as CASSVEWVNTEAFF.